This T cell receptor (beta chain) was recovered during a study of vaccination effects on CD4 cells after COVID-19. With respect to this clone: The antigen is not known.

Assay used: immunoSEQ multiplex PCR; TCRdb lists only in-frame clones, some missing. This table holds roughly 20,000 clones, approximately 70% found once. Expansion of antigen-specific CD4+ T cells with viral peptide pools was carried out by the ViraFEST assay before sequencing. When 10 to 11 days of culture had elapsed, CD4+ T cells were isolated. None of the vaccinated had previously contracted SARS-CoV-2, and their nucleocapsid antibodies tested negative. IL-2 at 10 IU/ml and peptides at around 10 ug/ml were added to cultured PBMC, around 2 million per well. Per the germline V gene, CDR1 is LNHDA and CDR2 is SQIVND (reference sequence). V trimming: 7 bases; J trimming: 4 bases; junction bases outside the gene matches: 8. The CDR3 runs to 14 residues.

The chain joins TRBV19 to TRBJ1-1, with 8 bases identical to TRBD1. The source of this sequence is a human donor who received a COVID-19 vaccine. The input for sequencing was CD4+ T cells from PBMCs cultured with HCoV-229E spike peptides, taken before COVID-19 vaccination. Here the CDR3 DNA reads TGTGCCAGTACCATAACAGGGGGTGGCACTGAAGCTTTCTTT. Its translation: CASTITGGGTEAFF.